The 28 T cell receptor beta chains below come from one sample, sequenced in a study of cytomegalovirus exposure and HLA in healthy donors. The primer mix had 60 Vbeta and 13 Jbeta primers. Measured with immunoSEQ multiplex PCR; TCRdb has only the in-frame clones, and not every one. The sample records roughly 150,000 clones, about 82% being singletons. The material sequenced was PBMCs. The source is a male donor in good health and CMV-seronegative.

As concerns this clone: One end of the junction is discordant with germline, which a read error may explain. This rearrangement joins TRBV6-6 to TRBJ1-2, with 7 bases that match TRBD1. CDR1 is MNHNY and CDR2 is SVGAGI in the germline V gene (reference sequence). The CDR3 extends over 13 amino acids. The CDR3 spells CASSRGQTDGYPF. CDR3 nucleotides: TGTGCCAGCAGCAGGGGACAGACCGATGGCTACCCCTTC.

This chain connects TRBV27 to TRBJ2-7, with 7 bases lining up with TRBD2. Germline CDR1 is MNHEY and CDR2 is SMNVEV (reference sequence). V shed 1 base, J shed 6 bases, and the junction held 9 bases outside the gene matches. The CDR3 is made up of 15 amino acids. This CDR3 reads CASSLLGGRGAEQYF. In nucleotides, the CDR3 is TGTGCCAGCAGTTTATTGGGCGGGAGAGGGGCCGAGCAGTACTTC.

The chain joins TRBV18 to TRBJ1-1, with D unclear. Germline-derived CDR1 and CDR2 are KGHSH and LQKENI. This CDR3 comprises 12 residues. Trimming cost V 6 bases and J 3 bases, with 8 bases left between them. CDR3 DNA sequence: TGTGCCAGCTCCCGCGGGGACACTGAAGCTTTCTTT. Amino acid sequence: CASSRGDTEAFF.

The chain employs TRBV11-2 and TRBJ2-7; D perhaps matches TRBD1 (6 bases). The germline V gene encodes CDR1 SGHAT and CDR2 FQNNGV. This CDR3 spans 15 amino acids. Trimming removed 0 bases from V and 2 bases from J, with 11 bases in between. The CDR3 is CASSLDGTNTYEQYF. In DNA form, the CDR3 reads TGTGCCAGCAGCTTAGATGGGACAAATACCTACGAGCAGTACTTC.

The rearrangement uses TRBV19 and TRBJ1-5; TRBD1 is a possible D gene (6 bases). Trimming took off 1 base at V and 4 bases at J, with 11 bases between the two ends. CDR1 is LNHDA, CDR2 SQIVND, per germline (reference sequence). The CDR3 length is 15 residues. CDR3 coding DNA: TGTGCCAGTAGTATAGGGACAGCGGGGAATCAGCCCCAGCATTTT. Translation: CASSIGTAGNQPQHF.

The genes are TRBV28 and TRBJ2-7, with 10 positions matching TRBD1. There are 16 residues in the CDR3. The J segment lost 4 bases and the V segment lost 5 bases, leaving 11 bases of the junction unmatched. The V gene's germline CDR1 is MDHEN and CDR2 SYDVKM. CDR3: CASSAHGQGDLYEQYF. The CDR3 DNA sequence: TGTGCCAGCAGTGCACATGGACAGGGGGATTTGTACGAGCAGTACTTC.

The gene calls are TRBV13 and TRBJ2-7, with 9 nucleotides matching TRBD2. CDR3 size: 16 residues. Germline assignment: CDR1 PRHDT and CDR2 FYEKMQ (reference sequence). Trimming removed 1 base from V and 3 bases from J; junction bases left unmatched: 7. The CDR3 DNA reads TGTGCCAGCAGCTTAGTCTCGGTAGCGGGGGACTACGAGCAGTACTTC. Translation: CASSLVSVAGDYEQYF.

The CDR3 DNA sequence: TGTGCCAGCAGTTTAGGAGGACAGAGGAACACCGGGGAGCTGTTTTTT. This encodes CASSLGGQRNTGELFF. This chain connects TRBV28 to TRBJ2-2, with D possibly TRBD1 on 6 matching bases. V dropped 2 bases and J dropped 1 base, with 11 bases sitting between them. The CDR3 spans 16 residues. Germline lookup yields CDR1 MDHEN and CDR2 SYDVKM.

V and J are TRBV4-1 and TRBJ1-6, with 8 nucleotides matching TRBD1. Germline V CDR1 and CDR2: MGHRA, YSYEKL. This CDR3 spans 17 amino acids. V lost 1 base to trimming and J lost 5 bases; unmatched junction nucleotides: 7. The CDR3, as DNA: TGCGCCAGCAGCCAAGGACAGGGGATGAGGGATAATTCACCCCTCCACTTT. As protein: CASSQGQGMRDNSPLHF.

This clone was counted between two and nine times. This chain connects TRBV5-6 to TRBJ2-3, with 11 positions matching TRBD2. This CDR3 is 18 amino acids long. Germline V gives CDR1 SGHDT, CDR2 YYEEEE. V shed 2 bases, J shed 0 bases, and the junction held 8 bases outside the gene matches. The CDR3 DNA sequence: TGTGCCAGCAGCTTTGGGACTAGCGGACCTGATAGCACAGATACGCAGTATTTT. Protein: CASSFGTSGPDSTDTQYF.

This chain connects TRBV2 to TRBJ1-1; 10 positions agree with TRBD1. Germline CDR1 reads SNHLY; CDR2 reads FYNNEI. After removal of 6 bases from V and 10 bases from J, the junction contained 14 bases not matched to a gene. This CDR3 comprises 15 residues. The CDR3 bases are TGTGCCAGCAGCGATCCGGGACAGGGGATTATCGGAGCTTTCTTT. Translation: CASSDPGQGIIGAFF.

The sample holds a few counts of this clone. The chain carries TRBV6-5 and TRBJ1-1; maybe TRBD1 (6 bases). The CDR3 is 15 amino acids. The ends were cut back, 0 bases at V and 2 bases at J, with 10 bases in the middle. CDR1 MNHEY and CDR2 SVGAGI come from the germline V gene. The CDR3 DNA reads TGTGCCAGCAGTTACTCGAGGACAGTTAACACTGAAGCTTTCTTT. Its translation: CASSYSRTVNTEAFF.

This clone showed up just a few times. The V call is TRBV4-1, the J call TRBJ2-1, with TRBD2 matching over 11 bases. The CDR3 covers 17 residues. Trimming took 4 bases from V and 4 from J; bases not matched to a gene: 9. Germline V lookup: CDR1 MGHRA, CDR2 YSYEKL. The CDR3 sequence is CASSPLIAGGPYNEQFF. The CDR3 DNA reads as TGCGCCAGCAGCCCCCTCATAGCGGGGGGGCCTTACAATGAGCAGTTCTTC.

The J gene is TRBJ1-5, the V gene TRBV28, with D possibly TRBD1 on 5 matching bases. V was clipped by 2 bases and J by 4 bases, with 9 bases between them. Germline CDR1 is MDHEN and CDR2 is SYDVKM. The CDR3 length is 14 residues. The CDR3 spells CASSLQGLNQPQHF. Here the CDR3 DNA reads TGTGCCAGCAGTTTACAGGGTCTAAATCAGCCCCAGCATTTT.

This clone was observed a handful of times. The V and J genes are TRBV30 and TRBJ2-5; TRBD1 agrees at 8 bases. CDR1 and CDR2 from the germline V gene are GTSNPN and SVGIG (reference sequence). V shed 8 bases, J shed 5 bases, and the junction held 16 bases outside the gene matches. CDR3 length equals 15 residues. CDR3: CAGSARQGARETQYF. The CDR3 DNA sequence: TGTGCCGGCTCCGCCCGGCAGGGGGCAAGGGAGACCCAGTACTTC.

This clone was counted between two and nine times. This chain connects TRBV5-4 to TRBJ2-2, with 12 bases matching TRBD2. The CDR3 consists of 17 residues. Trimming removed 3 bases from V and 5 bases from J; junction bases left unmatched: 8. Germline assignment: CDR1 SGHNT and CDR2 YYREEE (reference sequence). CDR3 in amino acids: CASSSSLTSGSTGELFF. CDR3 DNA: TGTGCCAGCAGCTCCTCGTTGACTAGCGGGAGTACCGGGGAGCTGTTTTTT.

The chain has TRBV19 and TRBJ1-5, with TRBD1 as a possible D gene (5 bases). In germline, CDR1 is LNHDA, CDR2 SQIVND (reference sequence). Trimming cost V 3 bases and J 5 bases, with 8 bases left between them. This CDR3 region has 13 residues. CDR3 bases: TGTGCCAGTAGTATCGGGGGACATCAGCCCCAGCATTTT. Amino acids: CASSIGGHQPQHF.

This clone was seen a handful of times. This rearrangement joins TRBV2 to TRBJ1-4; a possible D gene is TRBD1 (6 bases). The germline V gene has CDR1 SNHLY and CDR2 FYNNEI. CDR3 length equals 15 residues. V was pared by 6 bases and J by 0 bases, with 11 bases between. The CDR3 here is CASSPGHATNEKLFF. The CDR3 DNA sequence: TGTGCCAGCAGCCCGGGACATGCAACTAATGAAAAACTGTTTTTT.

This sequence joins TRBV27 and TRBJ1-4, with D tentatively TRBD1 (6 bases). Germline CDR1 is MNHEY and CDR2 is SMNVEV (reference sequence). The CDR3 loop spans 13 amino acids. Deletions cut 10 bases from V and 2 bases from J, with 11 bases between. CDR3 nucleotide sequence: TGTGCCACTAGGGGGACGACTAATGAAAAACTGTTTTTT. Translated: CATRGTTNEKLFF.

The V call is TRBV11-2, the J call TRBJ2-2, with D maybe TRBD2 (6 bases). This CDR3 region has 13 residues. V was cut by 4 bases and J by 9 bases, with 12 bases left in between. In germline, CDR1 is SGHAT, CDR2 FQNNGV. CDR3 loop: CASSWVGSWELFF. The CDR3 region has the DNA TGTGCCAGCAGCTGGGTCGGGAGCTGGGAGCTGTTTTTT.

This clone was picked up one time. This chain connects TRBV7-9 to TRBJ2-7, with 11 bases fitting TRBD2. The CDR3 runs 15 residues. The ends lost 4 bases at V and 0 bases at J; junction bases unmatched: 2. Per the germline V gene, CDR1 is SEHNR and CDR2 is FQNEAQ (reference sequence). CDR3 sequence (DNA): TGTGCCAGCAGCTATGGGACTAGCGGCTCCTACGAGCAGTACTTC. This codes for CASSYGTSGSYEQYF.

The chain joins TRBV4-1 to TRBJ2-1, with D possibly matching TRBD1 (6 bases). Germline CDR1 and CDR2: MGHRA and YSYEKL. V lost 3 bases, J lost 8 bases, and 14 bases lay in between. The CDR3 runs 14 residues. The CDR3 protein is CASSQITGSDEQFF. The CDR3 nucleotides are TGCGCCAGCAGCCAGATAACAGGGAGCGATGAGCAGTTCTTC.

This clone was counted a few times. The gene calls are TRBV15 and TRBJ1-1; no reliable D call. Looked up from germline, CDR1 is LNHNV and CDR2 is YYDKDF (reference sequence). The CDR3 consists of 15 residues. Trimming pared 5 bases from V and 3 bases from J, leaving 16 bases between. Written as DNA, the CDR3 is TGTGCCACCAGCGCCCAGCCGGGAGGCGACACTGAAGCTTTCTTT. This gives the protein CATSAQPGGDTEAFF.

Of note for this clone: One junction end does not reproduce the germline sequence, and a read error may be involved. J is TRBJ1-2 and V is TRBV30; tentatively, D is TRBD1 (5 bases). Germline V gene lookup returns CDR1 GTSNPN and CDR2 SVGIG (reference sequence). The CDR3 covers 14 residues. In DNA form, the CDR3 reads TGTGCCTGGAGTGAATTTACAGGCAACTATGGCTACCCCTTC. It yields the protein CAWSEFTGNYGYPF.

This clone was observed once. The chain uses TRBV4-1 and TRBJ1-2, with 7 nucleotides matching TRBD1. Trimming removed 2 bases from V and 2 bases from J; junction bases left unmatched: 11. This CDR3 is built from 17 residues. Germline loops: CDR1 MGHRA, CDR2 YSYEKL. In DNA form, the CDR3 reads TGCGCCAGCAGCCAACCGACAGGGAAAAGTAACAACTATGGCTACACCTTC. It codes for CASSQPTGKSNNYGYTF.

This rearrangement joins TRBV7-2 to TRBJ2-5; 8 bases agree with TRBD2. Germline trimming cut 6 bases from V and 2 bases from J; bases unmatched to any gene: 5. The CDR3 consists of 14 residues. Germline values: CDR1 SGHTA, CDR2 FQGNSA. CDR3 protein: CASRLGTRQETQYF. CDR3 nucleotides: TGTGCCAGCAGACTGGGGACTAGACAAGAGACCCAGTACTTC.

The genes are TRBV4-3 and TRBJ2-3; the match to TRBD2 covers 7 bases. Germline-derived CDR1 and CDR2 are LGHNA and YSLEER. Trimming took 0 bases from V and 0 from J; bases not matched to a gene: 6. CDR3 length: 17 amino acids. The chain's CDR3 is CASSQDGLAVSTDTQYF. The CDR3 coding sequence is TGCGCCAGCAGCCAAGATGGGCTAGCGGTTAGCACAGATACGCAGTATTTT.

This clone occurred a few times. The rearrangement uses TRBV6-1 and TRBJ2-3; the match to TRBD1 covers 12 bases. CDR1 and CDR2 from the germline V gene are MNHNS and SASEGT. The CDR3 spans 15 residues. V was pared by 4 bases and J by 4 bases, with 3 bases of the junction left unmatched. Here the CDR3 reads CASSAGTGGADTQYF. The CDR3 DNA reads as TGTGCCAGCAGTGCGGGGACAGGGGGCGCAGATACGCAGTATTTT.